These 9 T cell receptor beta chains came from one sample sequenced in a study of cytomegalovirus exposure and HLA in healthy donors. Clones were sequenced by immunoSEQ multiplex PCR, and TCRdb holds only the in-frame ones, with some missing. The table lists approximately 200,000 clones, roughly 88% of them singletons, with about 3% in the top ten. Input material: PBMCs. Receptor source: a woman aged 18-29 years in good health and CMV-seronegative.

The CDR3: CASSSGELYGYTF. Written as DNA, the CDR3 is TGTGCCAGCAGTTCAGGGGAGCTATATGGCTACACCTTC. The rearrangement uses TRBV27 and TRBJ1-2; weak D call: TRBD1 (6 bases). With 4 bases removed from V and 5 bases from J, the gap between germline ends came to 11 bases. This CDR3 comprises 13 residues. CDR1 and CDR2 (germline): MNHEY, SMNVEV (reference sequence).

The table lists this clone with a count of one. This chain connects TRBV27 to TRBJ2-1, with a weak D call TRBD2 (5 bases). From germline, CDR1 is MNHEY and CDR2 SMNVEV (reference sequence). Deletions cut 5 bases from V and 6 bases from J, with 11 bases between. There are 13 residues in the CDR3. Here the CDR3 DNA reads TGTGCCAGCAGTCCCGGACTCTCCAATGAGCAGTTCTTC. It specifies CASSPGLSNEQFF.

The rearrangement joins TRBV18 to TRBJ2-7, with 9 bases matching TRBD1. The germline gives CDR1 KGHSH, CDR2 LQKENI. The CDR3 has 13 residues. V was pared by 5 bases and J by 5 bases, with 4 bases of the junction left unmatched. The CDR3 loop is CASSSGTGNEQYF. In DNA, the CDR3 is TGTGCCAGCTCATCCGGGACAGGGAACGAGCAGTACTTC.

V is TRBV20-1 and J is TRBJ2-7, with 9 nucleotides matching TRBD2. The germline gives CDR1 DFQATT, CDR2 SNEGSKA (reference sequence). The junction had 5 bases not matched to a gene; V was cut back by 8 bases and J by 6 bases. This CDR3 contains 11 residues. The CDR3 nucleotides are TGCAGTTTTGCGGGGGGGGCCGAGCAGTACTTC. Translated: CSFAGGAEQYF.

The J gene is TRBJ2-7, the V gene TRBV6-5; TRBD1 is a possible D gene (6 bases). This CDR3 has 15 residues. Germline V gene lookup returns CDR1 MNHEY and CDR2 SVGAGI. Trimming took off 4 bases at V and 3 bases at J, with 16 bases between the two ends. CDR3 amino acids: CASSSIKTGVYEQYF. The CDR3 region has the DNA TGTGCCAGCAGTTCCATAAAGACAGGCGTCTACGAGCAGTACTTC.

The gene calls are TRBV7-2 and TRBJ2-7, with 14 bases that match TRBD2. Losses at the gene ends were 6 bases for V and 5 bases for J; bases not matched to a gene: 3. Germline-derived CDR1 and CDR2 are SGHTA and FQGNSA. The CDR3 loop spans 14 amino acids. The CDR3 protein is CASRGTSGSDEQYF. The CDR3, as DNA: TGTGCCAGCAGAGGGACTAGCGGGAGTGACGAGCAGTACTTC.

This rearrangement joins TRBV11-2 to TRBJ1-2; D is unresolved. Germline-derived CDR1 and CDR2 are SGHAT and FQNNGV. There are 13 residues in the CDR3. Trimming stripped 3 bases from V and 6 bases from J, with 11 bases between. The CDR3 loop reads CASSLDGLNGYTF. The CDR3 DNA follows: TGTGCCAGCAGCTTGGATGGGCTCAATGGCTACACCTTC.

This chain links TRBV10-2 with TRBJ2-7; 11 bases fit TRBD2. Germline V gene sequence: CDR1 WSHSY, CDR2 SAAADI. The CDR3 is 16 residues long. V lost 10 bases to trimming and J lost 6 bases; unmatched junction nucleotides: 17. CDR3 bases: TGCGCCAACCCAGCACTAGCGGGAGAAGGTTGGGTCGAGCAGTACTTC. This translates into CANPALAGEGWVEQYF.

The chain links TRBV5-6 to TRBJ2-1; D is unresolved. The V end was cut by 2 bases, the J end by 6 bases, with 15 bases between. This CDR3 is built from 15 residues. From germline, CDR1 is SGHDT and CDR2 YYEEEE. The CDR3 nucleotides are TGTGCCAGCAGCTTACCCGGTACTCGCATCAATGAGCAGTTCTTC. Its protein is CASSLPGTRINEQFF.